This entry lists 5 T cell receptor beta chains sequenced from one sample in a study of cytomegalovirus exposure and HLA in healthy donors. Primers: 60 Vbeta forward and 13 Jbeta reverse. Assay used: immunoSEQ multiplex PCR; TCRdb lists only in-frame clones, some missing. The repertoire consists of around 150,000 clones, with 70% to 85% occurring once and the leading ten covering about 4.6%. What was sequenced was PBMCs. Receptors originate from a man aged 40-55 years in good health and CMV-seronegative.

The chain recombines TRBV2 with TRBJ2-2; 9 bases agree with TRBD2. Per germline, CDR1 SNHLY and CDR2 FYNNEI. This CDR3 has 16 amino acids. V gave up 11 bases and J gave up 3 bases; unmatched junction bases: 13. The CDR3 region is CASAFGSGGHTGELFF. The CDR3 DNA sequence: TGTGCCTCAGCGTTCGGTAGCGGGGGCCACACCGGGGAGCTGTTTTTT.

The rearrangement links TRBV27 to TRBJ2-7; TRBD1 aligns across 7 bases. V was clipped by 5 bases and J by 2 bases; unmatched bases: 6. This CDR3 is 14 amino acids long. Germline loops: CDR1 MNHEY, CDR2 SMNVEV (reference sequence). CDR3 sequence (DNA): TGTGCCAGCAGTGCCCGGGACAGACCCTACGAGCAGTACTTC. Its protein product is CASSARDRPYEQYF.

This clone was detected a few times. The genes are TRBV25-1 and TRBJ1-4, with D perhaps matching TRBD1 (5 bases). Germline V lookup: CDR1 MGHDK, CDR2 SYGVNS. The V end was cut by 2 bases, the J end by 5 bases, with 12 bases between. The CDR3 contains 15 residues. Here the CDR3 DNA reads TGTGCCAGCAGTGAAGGGGGGAGGAGGAATGAAAAACTGTTTTTT. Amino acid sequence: CASSEGGRRNEKLFF. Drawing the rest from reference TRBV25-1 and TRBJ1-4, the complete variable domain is EADIYQTPRYLVIGTGKKITLECSQTMGHDKMYWYQQDPGMELHLIHYSYGVNSTEKGDLSSESTVSRIRTEHFPLTLESARPSHTSQYLCASSEGGRRNEKLFFGSGTQLSVL.

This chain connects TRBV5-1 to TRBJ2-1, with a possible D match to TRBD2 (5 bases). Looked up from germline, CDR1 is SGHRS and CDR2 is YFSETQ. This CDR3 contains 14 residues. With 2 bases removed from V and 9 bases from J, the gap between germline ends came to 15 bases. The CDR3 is CASSLHPTRGEQFF. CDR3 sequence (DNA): TGCGCCAGCAGCTTACACCCTACACGGGGTGAGCAGTTCTTC.

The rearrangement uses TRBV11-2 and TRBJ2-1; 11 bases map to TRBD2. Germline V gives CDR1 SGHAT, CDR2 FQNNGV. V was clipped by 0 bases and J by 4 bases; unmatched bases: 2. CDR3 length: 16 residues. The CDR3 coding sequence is TGTGCCAGCAGCTTAGACCCTAGCGGGGGGTACAATGAGCAGTTCTTC. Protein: CASSLDPSGGYNEQFF.